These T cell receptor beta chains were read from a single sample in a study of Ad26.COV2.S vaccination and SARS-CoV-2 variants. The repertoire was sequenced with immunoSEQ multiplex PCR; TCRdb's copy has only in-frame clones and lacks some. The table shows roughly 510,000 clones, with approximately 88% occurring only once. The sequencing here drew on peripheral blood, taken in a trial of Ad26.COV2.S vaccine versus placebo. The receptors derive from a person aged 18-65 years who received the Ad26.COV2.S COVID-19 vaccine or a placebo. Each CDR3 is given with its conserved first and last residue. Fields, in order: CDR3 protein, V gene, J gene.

CDR3 protein: CASTTGRRETQYF; V gene: TRBV27; J gene: TRBJ2-5
CDR3 protein: CAWSGKGKTYGYTF; V gene: TRBV30; J gene: TRBJ1-2
CDR3 protein: CASSSSGAYQETQYF; V gene: TRBV9; J gene: TRBJ2-5
CDR3 protein: CASSPLAGGLDEQYF; V gene: TRBV2; J gene: TRBJ2-7
CDR3 protein: CASSTVSGANVLTF; V gene: TRBV19; J gene: TRBJ2-6
CDR3 protein: CASSHGKGGSYEQYF; V gene: TRBV4-1; J gene: TRBJ2-7
CDR3 protein: CASSSGETKREAFF; V gene: TRBV7-2; J gene: TRBJ1-1
CDR3 protein: CASHPGGFEQYF; V gene: TRBV2; J gene: TRBJ2-7
CDR3 protein: CASSLTGFHGDYGYTF; V gene: TRBV28; J gene: TRBJ1-2
CDR3 protein: CASSLVPGIDEQYF; V gene: TRBV7-2; J gene: TRBJ2-7
CDR3 protein: CSVTDGAYGYTF; V gene: TRBV29-1; J gene: TRBJ1-2
CDR3 protein: CASSKSRGAGELFF; V gene: TRBV7-3; J gene: TRBJ2-2
CDR3 protein: CASRRPGLGADEQFF; V gene: TRBV6-6; J gene: TRBJ2-1
CDR3 protein: CASSLILAEQFF; V gene: TRBV28; J gene: TRBJ2-1
CDR3 protein: CSVILAGISDTQYF; V gene: TRBV29-1; J gene: TRBJ2-3
CDR3 protein: CASRSTGNRDYGYTF; V gene: TRBV6-5; J gene: TRBJ1-2
CDR3 protein: CASSQVQGPTYEQYF; V gene: TRBV4-3; J gene: TRBJ2-7
CDR3 protein: CASSPDRGAYNEQFF; V gene: TRBV6-6; J gene: TRBJ2-1
CDR3 protein: CASSYLGNEQFF; V gene: TRBV6-5; J gene: TRBJ2-1
CDR3 protein: CASSFFSPSGRRLDSYNEQFF; V gene: TRBV28; J gene: TRBJ2-1
CDR3 protein: CASSPCWDRGPSTDTQYF; V gene: TRBV3-1/TRBV3-2; J gene: TRBJ2-3
CDR3 protein: CATSRVGVNEQFF; V gene: TRBV15; J gene: TRBJ2-1
CDR3 protein: CASTPVGTTGTQYF; V gene: TRBV6-2/TRBV6-3; J gene: TRBJ2-5
CDR3 protein: CASSQRPPGGVPHEQYF; V gene: TRBV4-1; J gene: TRBJ2-7
CDR3 protein: CASSSPAGTGIEKLFF; V gene: TRBV27; J gene: TRBJ1-4
CDR3 protein: CAISRAGQVNTGELFF; V gene: TRBV10-3; J gene: TRBJ2-2
CDR3 protein: CASSWDPSSGNTIYF; V gene: TRBV7-2; J gene: TRBJ1-3
CDR3 protein: CASSFKVTGELFF; V gene: TRBV12-3/TRBV12-4; J gene: TRBJ2-2
CDR3 protein: CASSLRPPGANTDTQYF; V gene: TRBV19; J gene: TRBJ2-3
CDR3 protein: CASSLGGRPSGKLFF; V gene: TRBV5-6; J gene: TRBJ1-4
CDR3 protein: CASSDGPNQPQHF; V gene: TRBV2; J gene: TRBJ1-5
CDR3 protein: CASSSTSGISYEQYF; V gene: TRBV7-9; J gene: TRBJ2-7
CDR3 protein: CATSDYGFAGEEQFF; V gene: TRBV24-1; J gene: TRBJ2-1
CDR3 protein: CASSDDLVQPQHF; V gene: TRBV10-2; J gene: TRBJ1-5
CDR3 protein: CASSVGAEGDNEQFF; V gene: TRBV9; J gene: TRBJ2-1
CDR3 protein: CASSLELHTGGLAGVPANEQFF; V gene: TRBV5-1; J gene: TRBJ2-1
CDR3 protein: CASSQGTTGRHQPQHF; V gene: TRBV6-2/TRBV6-3; J gene: TRBJ1-5
CDR3 protein: CASSLGQLSAEAFF; V gene: TRBV5-1; J gene: TRBJ1-1
CDR3 protein: CASSQDTGRAYGYTF; V gene: TRBV3-1/TRBV3-2; J gene: TRBJ1-2
CDR3 protein: CASSYGRGESEKLFF; V gene: TRBV6-5; J gene: TRBJ1-4
CDR3 protein: CASSHQGAGRAFF; V gene: TRBV6-5; J gene: TRBJ1-1
CDR3 protein: CASSLGGLAGATGYEQYF; V gene: TRBV5-1; J gene: TRBJ2-7
CDR3 protein: CATSSASGSINEQFF; V gene: TRBV24-1; J gene: TRBJ2-1
CDR3 protein: CASSPTRGSSYEQYF; V gene: TRBV28; J gene: TRBJ2-7
CDR3 protein: CASTPDRGGQPQHF; V gene: TRBV2; J gene: TRBJ1-5
CDR3 protein: CASSLSPGLTEQFF; V gene: TRBV28; J gene: TRBJ2-1
CDR3 protein: CASSRQHRGILSSEQYF; V gene: TRBV18; J gene: TRBJ2-7
CDR3 protein: CASSPTGRSSGNTIYF; V gene: TRBV3-1/TRBV3-2; J gene: TRBJ1-3
CDR3 protein: CASSLFGELFF; V gene: TRBV12-3/TRBV12-4; J gene: TRBJ2-2
CDR3 protein: CASSFRTGYDNEQFF; V gene: TRBV27; J gene: TRBJ2-1
CDR3 protein: CATSRGTGEGEAFF; V gene: TRBV15; J gene: TRBJ1-1
CDR3 protein: CASISWGYNEQFF; V gene: TRBV5-8; J gene: TRBJ2-1
CDR3 protein: CATSDPGQGPSDTF; V gene: TRBV24-1; J gene: TRBJ1-2
CDR3 protein: CAWRWGKLGGYTF; V gene: TRBV30; J gene: TRBJ1-2
CDR3 protein: CASSASDTNSGNTIYF; V gene: TRBV9; J gene: TRBJ1-3